A single sample is the source of the 9 T cell receptor beta chains below, sequenced in a study of blood T cell repertoires in COVID-19. This table comes from immunoSEQ multiplex PCR, and its TCRdb copy is limited to in-frame clones, with some not included. The top ten hold approximately 1% of the sample, which has over 350,000 clones, approximately 90% seen once. Sequenced input: PBMCs or T cells enriched from blood (not recorded which). The receptors were sampled from a woman in her 30s with acute COVID-19.

The rearrangement links TRBV7-9 to TRBJ1-2; 9 nucleotides line up with TRBD1. This CDR3 comprises 16 residues. Trimming at V came to 5 bases and at J to 4 bases, leaving 11 bases not matched to a gene. Per the germline V gene, CDR1 is SEHNR and CDR2 is FQNEAQ (reference sequence). DNA for the CDR3: TGTGCCAGCAGCCCGGAGGGACAGGGAGTCCTCTATGGCTACACCTTC. Translation gives CASSPEGQGVLYGYTF.

The rearrangement links TRBV6-4 to TRBJ2-6, with D maybe TRBD2 (6 bases). The V gene's germline CDR1 is MRHNA and CDR2 SNTAGT. V lost 4 bases, J lost 2 bases, and 12 bases lay in between. The CDR3 sequence is 16 residues long. This CDR3 reads CASSATGGAGANVLTF. In DNA form, the CDR3 reads TGTGCCAGCAGTGCCACAGGCGGGGCTGGGGCCAACGTCCTGACTTTC.

The rearrangement joins TRBV19 to TRBJ1-2; 9 bases are a match to TRBD1. Germline CDR1 and CDR2: LNHDA and SQIVND (reference sequence). This CDR3 spans 20 amino acids. J gave up 5 bases and V 5 bases, and 24 bases lay outside the gene matches. The CDR3 DNA is TGTGCCAGTAGTTGGGTGCTAACAGGGGGCCCTCGAACGGGACCTTATGGCTACACCTTC. It translates to CASSWVLTGGPRTGPYGYTF.

V and J are TRBV5-1 and TRBJ2-3; 9 nucleotides agree with TRBD2. V lost 4 bases and J lost 2; bases outside the gene matches: 11. The germline V gene encodes CDR1 SGHRS and CDR2 YFSETQ. The CDR3 contains 17 residues. As DNA, the CDR3 is TGCGCCAGCAGCCTGGATGGGGCGGGGGGGTTCACAGATACGCAGTATTTT. Translated: CASSLDGAGGFTDTQYF.

The CDR3 DNA reads as TGCGCCAGCAGCCCCGAGACAGGGGCGGACACCATATATTTT. Protein: CASSPETGADTIYF. This chain joins TRBV4-1 and TRBJ1-3; TRBD1 matches 8 bases. The CDR3 is 14 residues long. CDR1 is MGHRA, CDR2 YSYEKL, per germline. With V trimmed by 4 bases and J by 8 bases, 7 bases remained unmatched.

This chain uses TRBV19 with TRBJ1-1; D possibly corresponds to TRBD1 (6 bases). This CDR3 region has 14 residues. Per germline, CDR1 LNHDA and CDR2 SQIVND (reference sequence). Trimming removed 5 bases from V and 6 bases from J, with 16 bases in between. CDR3 in DNA: TGTGCCAGTAGTGGAGGACAGCCTCGGGCTGAAGCTTTCTTT. Protein: CASSGGQPRAEAFF.

The chain recombines TRBV30 with TRBJ1-6, with D perhaps TRBD1 (5 bases). The V end lost 4 bases, the J end lost 0 bases, and 16 bases lay between the germline ends. Germline-derived CDR1 and CDR2 are GTSNPN and SVGIG (reference sequence). The CDR3 runs to 17 residues. The CDR3 is CAWKRAGLSSYNSPLHF. CDR3 coding DNA: TGTGCCTGGAAAAGGGCAGGGCTGAGCTCCTATAATTCACCCCTCCACTTT. Drawing the rest from reference TRBV30 and TRBJ1-6, the complete variable domain is SQTIHQWPATLVQPVGSPLSLECTVEGTSNPNLYWYRQAAGRGLQLLFYSVGIGQISSEVPQNLSASRPQDRQFILSSKKLLLSDSGFYLCAWKRAGLSSYNSPLHFGNGTRLTVT.

The genes are TRBV19 and TRBJ1-2; D is perhaps TRBD1 (6 bases). From germline, CDR1 is LNHDA and CDR2 SQIVND (reference sequence). Trimming removed 0 bases at V and 8 bases at J, with 13 bases between. The CDR3 runs to 14 residues. CDR3 nucleotide sequence: TGTGCCAGTAGTATAGAATCTGGGGGCACAGGCTACACCTTC. Protein: CASSIESGGTGYTF.

This chain links TRBV9 with TRBJ2-1, with 9 bases fitting TRBD2. V lost 1 base, J lost 8 bases, and 4 bases stayed unmatched. Germline V gene data show CDR1 as SGDLS and CDR2 as YYNGEE. This CDR3 is 14 amino acids long. CDR3 nucleotide sequence: TGTGCCAGCAGCGTACTTGCGGGGGGGCATGAGCAGTTCTTC. It encodes CASSVLAGGHEQFF.